This T cell receptor beta chain was identified in a study of T-cell memory formation after mild COVID-19. Findings and caveats of the study: Whether day 37 second-wave clones are SARS-CoV-2-specific was not confirmed.

TCRdb re-called the 5' RACE reads through MiXCR, storing one row per CDR3 protein. The sample gives 120,000 or so distinct CDR3 sequences, about 17% of which show up once; around 4.8% is in the top ten. A note on this clonotype: The target antigen is unknown.

Per germline, CDR1 SGHKS and CDR2 YYEKEE (reference sequence). V shed 0 bases, J shed 5 bases, and the junction held 5 bases outside the gene matches. This CDR3 comprises 15 residues. The sequence was obtained from a man younger than 35 who had mild COVID-19 (a few samples of this study predate the infection). Cell type and time point are not known. The V gene is TRBV5-5, the J gene TRBJ2-5; 9 bases map to TRBD1. The material sequenced was PBMCs or a T cell subset sorted from them (not recorded which). This CDR3 reads CASSLVGQGHETQYF. Written as DNA, the CDR3 is TGTGCCAGCAGCTTGGTGGGACAGGGACACGAGACCCAGTACTTC. Variable domain in full (rest from reference TRBV5-5 and TRBJ2-5): DAGVTQSPTHLIKTRGQQVTLRCSPISGHKSVSWYQQVLGQGPQFIFQYYEKEERGRGNFPDRFSARQFPNYSSELNVNALLLGDSALYLCASSLVGQGHETQYFGPGTRLLVL.